The rows below give T cell receptor beta chains drawn from one sample of a study of T cell responses to AZD1222 COVID-19 vaccine. The assay was immunoSEQ multiplex PCR, and TCRdb's table has in-frame clones only and misses some. The table lists some 150,000 clones, 70% to 90% of them singletons. Sequenced material: peripheral blood, taken 28 days after the second AZD1222 dose. Receptors originate from an adult who received the AZD1222 COVID-19 vaccine. Each CDR3 is given with its conserved first and last residue. The order of the fields is V gene, D gene, J gene, clone size, CDR3 DNA, CDR3 protein. D genes are given only for firm matches. Not every row has a clone size; where given, it reads once, few, many or a size class.

TRBV7-9	NA	TRBJ1-6	NA	TGTGCCAGCAGTCCGGCGGGGCTTGGACCCCTCCACTTT	CASSPAGLGPLHF
TRBV13	TRBD1	TRBJ2-5	NA	TGTGCCAGCAGCTTAAGGGGGCGGTGGGAAGAGACCCAGTACTTC	CASSLRGRWEETQYF
TRBV7-5	NA	TRBJ1-2	NA	TGTGCCAGCAGGGGGGGAGACAGGGTCTGGAAAAATGGCTACACCTTC	CASRGGDRVWKNGYTF
TRBV5-4	NA	TRBJ2-2	once	TGTGCCAGCAGCTTGGAATGGGCAGGGACCGGGGAGCTGTTTTTT	CASSLEWAGTGELFF
TRBV11-2	NA	TRBJ1-6	NA	TGTGCCAGCAGCTTCGTAGATTCACCCCTCCACTTT	CASSFVDSPLHF
TRBV19	TRBD1	TRBJ2-5	NA	TGTGCCTGTACCCTCGGGACAGGGGGAGGGTTGGAGACCCAGTACTTC	CACTLGTGGGLETQYF
TRBV4-2	NA	TRBJ2-7	NA	TGTGCCAGCAGCCAAGAGACCGTGTCCTACGAGCAGTACTTC	CASSQETVSYEQYF
TRBV10-1	TRBD1	TRBJ1-2	NA	TGCGCCAGCAGTCCTATGACAGGGTACGGCTACACCTTC	CASSPMTGYGYTF
TRBV28	NA	TRBJ1-4	NA	TGTGCCAGCGGGACAACGGGAACAGCAACTAATGAAAAACTGTTTTTT	CASGTTGTATNEKLFF
TRBV14	NA	TRBJ2-2	NA	TGTGTCAGCAGCCAACTGGACAGCTATAACACCGGGGAGCTGTTTTTT	CVSSQLDSYNTGELFF
TRBV4-1	NA	TRBJ2-1	NA	TGCGCCAGCAGCTGGGACACCCTTGTTCGCAATGAGCAGTTCTTC	CASSWDTLVRNEQFF
TRBV15	NA	TRBJ2-7	NA	TGTGCCACCAGCAGAGATGGTTGGGACGAGCAGTACTTC	CATSRDGWDEQYF
TRBV10-3	NA	TRBJ1-3	NA	TGTGCCAACCACAGGGCTGGAAACACCATATATTTT	CANHRAGNTIYF
TRBV11-3	TRBD2	TRBJ2-2	NA	TGTGCCAGCAGCTTTTCGGGACTAGACACCGGGGAGCTGTTTTTT	CASSFSGLDTGELFF
TRBV5-1	NA	TRBJ1-3	NA	TGCGCCAGCAGCTTGGACGGACAGATAACTGGAAACACCATATATTTT	CASSLDGQITGNTIYF
TRBV10-1	NA	TRBJ1-1	NA	TGCGCCAGCAGTCACGACGACAGGCCTGGCACTGAAGCTTTCTTT	CASSHDDRPGTEAFF
TRBV7-8	TRBD1	TRBJ2-7	NA	TGTGCCAGCAGGCACCTGGGCCCGGGACAGGGCTACGAGCAGTACTTC	CASRHLGPGQGYEQYF
TRBV3-1/TRBV3-2	NA	TRBJ2-3	once	TGTGCCAGCAGCCAAGGGTGGGGAACCCTCGCCGGGGGGCCGCAGTATTTT	CASSQGWGTLAGGPQYF
TRBV2	NA	TRBJ1-2	NA	TGTGCCAGCAGTGGGGATTCTTATGGCTACACCTTC	CASSGDSYGYTF
TRBV30	NA	TRBJ1-1	NA	TGTGCCTGGGGACCGGGACGGGAGAGAGCTTTCTTT	CAWGPGRERAFF
TRBV20-1	TRBD2	TRBJ2-5	NA	TGCAGTGCTAGTCCTTTGAGCGGGGGGAACCAAGAGACCCAGTACTTC	CSASPLSGGNQETQYF
TRBV5-6	NA	TRBJ2-3	NA	TGTGCCAGCAGCTGGGCCGGGGATACGCAGTATTTT	CASSWAGDTQYF
TRBV4-1	NA	TRBJ1-2	NA	TGCGCCAGCAGCCAAGCAAGGTCACGCAACTATGGCTACACCTTC	CASSQARSRNYGYTF